Described below is a single T cell receptor (beta chain) sequence and its context. With 6 bases clipped from V and 9 bases from J, the junction kept 9 bases outside the gene matches. CDR3 length: 14 residues. The V gene's germline CDR1 is MNHEY and CDR2 SMNVEV (reference sequence). Libraries were prepared by immunoSEQ multiplex PCR; TCRdb keeps only in-frame clonotypes and omits some of them. Here the sample spans some 300,000 clones, approximately 89% being singletons. The sample comes from a study of blood T cell repertoires in COVID-19. The chain couples TRBV27 to TRBJ2-1, with 9 positions matching TRBD1. The sequence was collected from a woman in her 30s who had recovered from COVID-19. Sequenced: PBMCs or T cells enriched from blood (not recorded which). DNA for the CDR3: TGTGCCAGCAGACCGGGACAGGGTATCAGTGAGCAGTTCTTC. Translating it yields CASRPGQGISEQFF.